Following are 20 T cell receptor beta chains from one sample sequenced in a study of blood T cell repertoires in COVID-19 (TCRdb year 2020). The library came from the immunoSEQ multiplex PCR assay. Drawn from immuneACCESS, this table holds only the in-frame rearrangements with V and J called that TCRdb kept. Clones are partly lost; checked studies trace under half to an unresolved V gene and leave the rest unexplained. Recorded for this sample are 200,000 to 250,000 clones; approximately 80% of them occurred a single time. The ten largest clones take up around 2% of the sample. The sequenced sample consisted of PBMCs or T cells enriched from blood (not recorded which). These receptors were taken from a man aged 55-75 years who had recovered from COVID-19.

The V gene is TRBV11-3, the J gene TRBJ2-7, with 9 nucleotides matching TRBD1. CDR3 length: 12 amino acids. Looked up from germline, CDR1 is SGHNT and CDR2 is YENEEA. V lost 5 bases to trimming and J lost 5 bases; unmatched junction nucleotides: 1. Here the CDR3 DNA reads TGTGCCAGCAGCCGGACAGGGGACGAGCAGTACTTC. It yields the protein CASSRTGDEQYF.

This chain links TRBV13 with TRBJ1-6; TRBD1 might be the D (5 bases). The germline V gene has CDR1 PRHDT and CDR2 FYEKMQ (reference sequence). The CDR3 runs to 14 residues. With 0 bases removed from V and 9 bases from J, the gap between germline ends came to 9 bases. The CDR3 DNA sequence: TGTGCCAGCAGCTTAGGGGGTACAGGTTCACCCCTCCACTTT. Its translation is CASSLGGTGSPLHF.

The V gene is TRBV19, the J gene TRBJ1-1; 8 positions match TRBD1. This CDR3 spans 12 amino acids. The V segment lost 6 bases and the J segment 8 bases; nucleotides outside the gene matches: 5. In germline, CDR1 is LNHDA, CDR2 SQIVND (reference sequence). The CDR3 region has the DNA TGTGCCAGTAGCCCACGGGACAGGGAAGCTTTCTTT. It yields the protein CASSPRDREAFF.

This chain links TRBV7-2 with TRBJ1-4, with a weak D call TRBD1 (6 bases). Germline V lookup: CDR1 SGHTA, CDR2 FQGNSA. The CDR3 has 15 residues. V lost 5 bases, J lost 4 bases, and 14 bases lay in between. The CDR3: CASSPRTDFNEKLFF. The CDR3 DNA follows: TGTGCCAGCAGCCCTCGGACAGATTTTAATGAAAAACTGTTTTTT.

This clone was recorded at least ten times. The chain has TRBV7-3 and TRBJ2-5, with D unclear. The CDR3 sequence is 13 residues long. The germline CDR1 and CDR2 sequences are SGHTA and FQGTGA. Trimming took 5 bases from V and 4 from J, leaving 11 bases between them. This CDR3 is CASSPSRGETQYF. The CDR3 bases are TGTGCCAGCAGCCCATCTAGAGGAGAGACCCAGTACTTC.

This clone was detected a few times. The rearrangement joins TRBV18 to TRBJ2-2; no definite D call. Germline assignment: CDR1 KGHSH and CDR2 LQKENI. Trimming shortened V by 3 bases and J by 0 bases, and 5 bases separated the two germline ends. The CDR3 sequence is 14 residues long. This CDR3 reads CASSPSTNTGELFF. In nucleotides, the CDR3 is TGTGCCAGCTCACCGTCAACGAACACCGGGGAGCTGTTTTTT.

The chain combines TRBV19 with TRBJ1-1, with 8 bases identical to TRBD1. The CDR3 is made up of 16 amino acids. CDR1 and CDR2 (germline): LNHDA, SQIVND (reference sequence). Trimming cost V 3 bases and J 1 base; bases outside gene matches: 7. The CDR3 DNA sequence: TGTGCCAGTAGTATGACTCCGGGACAGGCGAACACTGAAGCTTTCTTT. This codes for CASSMTPGQANTEAFF. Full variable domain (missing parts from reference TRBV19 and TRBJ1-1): DGGITQSPKYLFRKEGQNVTLSCEQNLNHDAMYWYRQDPGQGLRLIYYSQIVNDFQKGDIAEGYSVSREKKESFPLTVTSAQKNPTAFYLCASSMTPGQANTEAFFGQGTRLTVV.

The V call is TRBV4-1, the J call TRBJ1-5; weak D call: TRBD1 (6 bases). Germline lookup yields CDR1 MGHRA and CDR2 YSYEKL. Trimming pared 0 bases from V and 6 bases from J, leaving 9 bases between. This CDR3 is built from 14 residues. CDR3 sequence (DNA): TGCGCCAGCAGCCAAGAGGGGGGGGCTCAGCCCCAGCATTTT. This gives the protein CASSQEGGAQPQHF.

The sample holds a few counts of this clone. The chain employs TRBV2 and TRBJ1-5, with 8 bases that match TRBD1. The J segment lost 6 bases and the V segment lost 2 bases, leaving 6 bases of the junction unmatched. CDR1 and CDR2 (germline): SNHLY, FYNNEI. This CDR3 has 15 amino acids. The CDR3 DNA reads TGTGCCAGCAGTGAAAGGGCAGGGGGCGGTCAGCCCCAGCATTTT. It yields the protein CASSERAGGGQPQHF.

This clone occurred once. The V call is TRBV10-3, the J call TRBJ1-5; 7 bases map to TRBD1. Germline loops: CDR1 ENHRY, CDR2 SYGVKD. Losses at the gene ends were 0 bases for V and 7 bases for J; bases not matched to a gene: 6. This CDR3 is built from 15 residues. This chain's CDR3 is CAISESWDSRQPQHF. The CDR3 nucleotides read TGTGCCATCAGTGAGTCATGGGACAGCCGGCAGCCCCAGCATTTT.

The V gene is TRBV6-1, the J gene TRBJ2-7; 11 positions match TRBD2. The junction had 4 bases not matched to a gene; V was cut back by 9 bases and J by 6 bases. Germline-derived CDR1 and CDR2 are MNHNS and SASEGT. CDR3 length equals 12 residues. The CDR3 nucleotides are TGTGCCAGTCGACTAGCGGGAACCGAGCAGTACTTC. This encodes CASRLAGTEQYF.

The CDR3: CASSQGPGLNTGELFF. CDR3 bases: TGCGCCAGCAGCCAAGGACCGGGACTAAACACCGGGGAGCTGTTTTTT. The chain recombines TRBV4-1 with TRBJ2-2; TRBD2 matches 7 bases. Germline loops: CDR1 MGHRA, CDR2 YSYEKL. The CDR3 spans 16 residues. The junction had 4 bases not matched to a gene; V was cut back by 1 base and J by 2 bases.

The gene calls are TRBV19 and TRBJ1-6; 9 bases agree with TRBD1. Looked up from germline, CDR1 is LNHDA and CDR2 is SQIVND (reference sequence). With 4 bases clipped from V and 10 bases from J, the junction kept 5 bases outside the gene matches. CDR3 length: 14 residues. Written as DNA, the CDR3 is TGTGCCAGTAGTAAACAGGGGGCCAACTCACCCCTCCACTTT. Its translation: CASSKQGANSPLHF.

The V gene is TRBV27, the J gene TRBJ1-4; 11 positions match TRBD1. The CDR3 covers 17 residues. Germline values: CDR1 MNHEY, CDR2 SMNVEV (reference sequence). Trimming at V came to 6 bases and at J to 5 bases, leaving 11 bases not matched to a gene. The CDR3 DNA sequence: TGTGCCAGCAGCCTCTTCGGGTGGGACAGGGGGAATGAAAAACTGTTTTTT. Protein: CASSLFGWDRGNEKLFF.

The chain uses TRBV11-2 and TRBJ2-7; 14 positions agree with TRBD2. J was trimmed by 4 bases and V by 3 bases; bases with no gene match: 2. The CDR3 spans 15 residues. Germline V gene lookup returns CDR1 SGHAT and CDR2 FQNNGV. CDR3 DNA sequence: TGTGCCAGCAGCTTTGGGACTAGCGGGGGTTACGAGCAGTACTTC. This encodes CASSFGTSGGYEQYF.

The CDR3 spells CASRTQGSEANNEQFF. The CDR3 DNA reads as TGCGCCAGCAGAACACAGGGATCAGAGGCTAACAATGAGCAGTTCTTC. This chain joins TRBV5-1 and TRBJ2-1, with TRBD1 as a possible D gene (6 bases). Trimming removed 5 bases from V and 5 bases from J, with 20 bases in between. CDR1 and CDR2 (germline): SGHRS, YFSETQ. CDR3 length: 16 amino acids.

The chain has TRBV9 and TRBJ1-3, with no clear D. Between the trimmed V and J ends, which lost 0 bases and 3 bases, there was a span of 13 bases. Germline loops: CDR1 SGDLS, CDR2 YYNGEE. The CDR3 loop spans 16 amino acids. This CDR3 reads CASSVGSTVYGNTIYF. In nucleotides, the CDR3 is TGTGCCAGCAGCGTAGGGTCAACAGTGTATGGAAACACCATATATTTT. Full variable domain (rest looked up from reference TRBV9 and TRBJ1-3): DSGVTQTPKHLITATGQRVTLRCSPRSGDLSVYWYQQSLDQGLQFLIQYYNGEERAKGNILERFSAQQFPDLHSELNLSSLELGDSALYFCASSVGSTVYGNTIYFGEGSWLTVV.

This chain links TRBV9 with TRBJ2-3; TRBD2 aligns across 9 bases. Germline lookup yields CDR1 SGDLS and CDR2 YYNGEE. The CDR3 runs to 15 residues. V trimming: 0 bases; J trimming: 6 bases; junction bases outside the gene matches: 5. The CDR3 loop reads CASSVGVSGGDTQYF. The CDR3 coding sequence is TGTGCCAGCAGCGTAGGAGTAAGCGGGGGGGATACGCAGTATTTT. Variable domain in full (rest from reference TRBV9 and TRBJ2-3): DSGVTQTPKHLITATGQRVTLRCSPRSGDLSVYWYQQSLDQGLQFLIQYYNGEERAKGNILERFSAQQFPDLHSELNLSSLELGDSALYFCASSVGVSGGDTQYFGPGTRLTVL.

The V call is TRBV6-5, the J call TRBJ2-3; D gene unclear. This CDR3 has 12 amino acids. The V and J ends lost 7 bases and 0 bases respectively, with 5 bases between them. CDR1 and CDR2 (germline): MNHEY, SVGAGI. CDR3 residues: CASKTSTDTQYF. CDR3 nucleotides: TGTGCCAGCAAAACAAGCACAGATACGCAGTATTTT.

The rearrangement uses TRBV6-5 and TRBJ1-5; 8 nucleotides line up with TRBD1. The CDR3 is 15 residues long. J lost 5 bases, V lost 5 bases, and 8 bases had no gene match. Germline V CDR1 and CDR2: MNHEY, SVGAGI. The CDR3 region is CASSPRGDRYQPQHF. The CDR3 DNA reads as TGTGCCAGCAGTCCCCGGGGGGACAGGTATCAGCCCCAGCATTTT.